The 11 T cell receptor beta chains below all came from one sample that was sequenced in a study of early T cells in non-severe SARS-CoV-2 infection. TCRdb analysed the 5' RACE reads with MiXCR anew, one entry per CDR3 protein. Of tens of thousands of distinct CDR3 sequences in the sample, just under 4.5% are singletons; the top ten hold around 21%. Sequencing was carried out using whole blood. These receptors came from an adult who was a healthcare worker with PCR-confirmed SARS-CoV-2 infection or an uninfected control (not recorded which).

This clonotype was seen many times. The chain carries TRBV7-2 and TRBJ2-1, with D perhaps matching TRBD2 (6 bases). The germline gives CDR1 SGHTA, CDR2 FQGNSA. CDR3 size: 16 residues. V was trimmed by 1 base and J by 2 bases, leaving 12 bases between them. The CDR3 is CASSLGWSGAYNEQFF. The CDR3 DNA follows: TGTGCCAGCAGCTTAGGGTGGTCGGGGGCCTACAATGAGCAGTTCTTC.

At least ten counts were recorded for this clonotype. The V and J genes are TRBV12-3 or TRBV12-4 and TRBJ1-2, with 8 bases identical to TRBD1. V gave up 5 bases and J gave up 6 bases; unmatched junction bases: 2. CDR3 length equals 12 residues. The DNA for the CDR3 is TGTGCCAGCAGTGCGGGACAGGATGGCTACACCTTC. Amino acid sequence: CASSAGQDGYTF.

This clonotype appeared a few times. V gene TRBV18 combines with J gene TRBJ1-1; tentative D call: TRBD1 (6 bases). Germline-derived CDR1 and CDR2 are KGHSH and LQKENI. This CDR3 has 13 amino acids. Between the trimmed V and J ends, which lost 6 bases and 6 bases, there was a span of 14 bases. CDR3 protein: CASSHIQGPEAFF. CDR3 coding DNA: TGTGCCAGCTCGCACATACAGGGTCCTGAAGCTTTCTTT. The full variable domain, completed using reference TRBV18 and TRBJ1-1, is NAGVMQNPRHLVRRRGQEARLRCSPMKGHSHVYWYRQLPEEGLKFMVYLQKENIIDESGMPKERFSAEFPKEGPSILRIQQVVRGDSAAYFCASSHIQGPEAFFGQGTRLTVV.

This clonotype occurred many times. The V gene is TRBV7-2, the J gene TRBJ2-5, with 13 bases that match TRBD2. CDR3 length: 17 amino acids. J was trimmed by 2 bases and V by 1 base; bases with no gene match: 4. CDR1 is SGHTA and CDR2 is FQGNSA in the germline V gene. The CDR3 is CASSLVGTSGIQETQYF. DNA of the CDR3: TGTGCCAGCAGCTTAGTAGGGACTAGCGGGATACAAGAGACCCAGTACTTC.

This clonotype has a count of ten or more. The gene calls are TRBV10-1 and TRBJ2-7; 11 bases are a match to TRBD2. The CDR3 consists of 14 residues. Germline V lookup: CDR1 WNHNN, CDR2 SYGVQD (reference sequence). The trim removed 3 bases at V and 3 bases at J, leaving 1 base unmatched. The CDR3 DNA reads as TGCGCCAGCAGTGAACTAGCGGGAGACTACGAGCAGTACTTC. Translation: CASSELAGDYEQYF.

The table lists this clonotype with many counts. V gene TRBV7-9 combines with J gene TRBJ1-2, with D possibly being TRBD1 (6 bases). Looked up from germline, CDR1 is SEHNR and CDR2 is FQNEAQ (reference sequence). The CDR3 sequence is 12 residues long. V shed 1 base and J shed 14 bases, with 14 bases lying between them. The CDR3 region is CASSLGGQGQTF. CDR3 DNA sequence: TGTGCCAGCAGCTTAGGTGGCCAGGGGCAGACCTTC.

This clonotype was recorded many times. This chain links TRBV5-1 with TRBJ2-6; D is unresolved. V gave up 1 base and J gave up 0 bases, with 5 bases separating them. Per the germline V gene, CDR1 is SGHRS and CDR2 is YFSETQ. This CDR3 region has 15 residues. DNA for the CDR3: TGCGCCAGCAGCTTGCTTAGCTCTGGGGCCAACGTCCTGACTTTC. Translating it yields CASSLLSSGANVLTF.

In this sample, this clonotype turned up many times. This chain connects TRBV19 to TRBJ1-4, with 7 nucleotides matching TRBD1. CDR3 length: 15 residues. Germline V lookup: CDR1 LNHDA, CDR2 SQIVND (reference sequence). After removal of 4 bases from V and 6 bases from J, the junction contained 8 bases not matched to a gene. CDR3 sequence: CASSTRTGAYEKLFF. CDR3 coding DNA: TGTGCCAGTAGTACTCGGACAGGCGCCTATGAAAAACTGTTTTTT.

This clonotype turned up a few times. The V call is TRBV18, the J call TRBJ2-2; tentative D call: TRBD2 (6 bases). This CDR3 is 15 amino acids long. V was cut by 3 bases and J by 4 bases, with 12 bases left in between. CDR1 and CDR2 from the germline V gene are KGHSH and LQKENI. The CDR3 loop reads CASSPGTESTGELFF. DNA for the CDR3: TGTGCCAGCTCACCGGGGACTGAGTCCACCGGGGAGCTGTTTTTT.

There are a few counts of this clonotype. The chain joins TRBV2 to TRBJ2-3; D is unclear. The CDR3 is made up of 11 amino acids. V dropped 7 bases and J dropped 8 bases, with 10 bases sitting between them. Germline CDR1 is SNHLY and CDR2 is FYNNEI. CDR3 coding DNA: TGTGCCAGCAACGGTGCTGGTACGCAGTATTTT. As protein: CASNGAGTQYF.

The rearrangement uses TRBV20-1 and TRBJ2-2, with TRBD1 matching 8 bases. The germline gives CDR1 DFQATT, CDR2 SNEGSKA (reference sequence). CDR3 length equals 17 residues. V was clipped by 0 bases and J by 7 bases; unmatched bases: 13. CDR3 DNA sequence: TGCAGTGCTAGAGATCGTGGACAGGGCCCCCTCCACGGGGAGCTGTTTTTT. It codes for CSARDRGQGPLHGELFF.